Presented here are 12 T cell receptor beta chains from one specimen sequenced in a study of T cells in Graves' hyperthyroidism and ophthalmopathy. What was amplified from RNA transcripts were TCR beta CDR3 regions. In the first-round RT-PCR of the TCR CDR3, the HTBI primer set was used. TCRdb reanalysed the multiplex PCR reads using MiXCR and keeps one entry per CDR3 protein. The table includes 350,000 or so distinct CDR3 sequences, around a fifth detected once. Sequencing was carried out using blood. Receptors were obtained from a woman between 50 and 59 years old with Graves' hyperthyroidism.

V gene TRBV19 combines with J gene TRBJ1-1, with 8 bases fitting TRBD1. Losses at the gene ends were 5 bases for V and 7 bases for J; bases not matched to a gene: 9. Germline V lookup: CDR1 LNHDA, CDR2 SQIVND (reference sequence). There are 14 residues in the CDR3. This CDR3 reads CASSATGVNSEAFF. DNA for the CDR3: TGTGCCAGTAGTGCGACAGGGGTTAATAGTGAAGCTTTCTTT.

This clonotype has a count of ten or more. This sequence joins TRBV12-3 or TRBV12-4 and TRBJ2-1; TRBD2 matches at 8 bases. This CDR3 comprises 14 residues. Trimming at V came to 7 bases and at J to 6 bases, leaving 8 bases not matched to a gene. The CDR3 is CASTLAGRGNEQFF. The CDR3 DNA reads as TGTGCCAGCACCTTAGCGGGAAGGGGCAATGAGCAGTTCTTC.

Turning to this clonotype: One end of the junction is discordant with germline, which a read error may explain. This chain joins TRBV11-1 and TRBJ2-7, with D tentatively TRBD1 (6 bases). Germline V CDR1 and CDR2: SGHAT, FQDESV (reference sequence). This CDR3 is 15 amino acids long. In DNA, the CDR3 is TGTGTCAGCAGCTTAGATACAGGGCTGCACTACGAGCAGTACTTC. Protein product: CVSSLDTGLHYEQYF.

This clonotype was detected ten times or more. In DNA, the CDR3 is TGTGCCAGCAGCGTACGACAGGGCCCAAACATTCAGTACTTC. This encodes CASSVRQGPNIQYF. The chain couples TRBV12-3 or TRBV12-4 to TRBJ2-4, with TRBD1 matching 7 bases. J was trimmed by 6 bases and V by 6 bases; bases with no gene match: 8. This CDR3 contains 14 residues.

This clonotype was seen ten or more times. This sequence joins TRBV29-1 and TRBJ2-1; TRBD2 matches 7 bases. V lost 3 bases and J lost 8; bases outside the gene matches: 7. Germline lookup yields CDR1 SQVTM and CDR2 ANQGSEA. This CDR3 is built from 13 residues. DNA of the CDR3: TGCAGCGTTGATGAGGGCGGGAGCGATGAGCAGTTCTTC. This translates into CSVDEGGSDEQFF.

This clonotype was observed a few times. The chain is built from TRBV5-1 and TRBJ2-7; 7 positions agree with TRBD2. CDR1 is SGHRS and CDR2 is YFSETQ in the germline V gene. The CDR3 contains 14 residues. V shed 7 bases, J shed 2 bases, and the junction held 9 bases outside the gene matches. The CDR3 is CASGGGYPAYEQYF. The CDR3 region has the DNA TGCGCCAGCGGGGGGGGATACCCCGCCTACGAGCAGTACTTC.

V and J are TRBV14 and TRBJ1-3, with D possibly being TRBD1 (5 bases). Germline V gives CDR1 SGHDN, CDR2 FVKESK. Trimming pared 4 bases from V and 4 bases from J, leaving 20 bases between. The CDR3 covers 17 residues. The CDR3 loop reads CASSPRSGGYLGNTIYF. The CDR3, as DNA: TGTGCCAGCAGCCCCAGGAGCGGGGGATACTTGGGAAACACCATATATTTT.

This rearrangement joins TRBV30 to TRBJ2-7; D possibly uses TRBD1 or TRBD2 (5 bases each). The CDR3 loop spans 12 amino acids. Germline V gene data show CDR1 as GTSNPN and CDR2 as SVGIG (reference sequence). V lost 2 bases to trimming and J lost 6 bases, with 11 bases between them. In DNA form, the CDR3 reads TGTGCCTGGAGTTGGGGGAGCTCCGAGCAGTACTTC. This encodes CAWSWGSSEQYF.

The chain employs TRBV6-2 or TRBV6-3 and TRBJ2-4, with D perhaps matching TRBD1 (5 bases). CDR1 MNHEY and CDR2 SVGEGT come from the germline V gene. V dropped 11 bases and J dropped 0 bases, with 14 bases sitting between them. CDR3 length equals 14 residues. The CDR3 DNA reads as TGTGCCGTTCGTTCAGGGTTAGCCAAAAACATTCAGTACTTC. Translating gives CAVRSGLAKNIQYF.

This clonotype was seen at least ten times. The V gene is TRBV11-2, the J gene TRBJ1-1; D is ambiguous. The CDR3 is made up of 14 amino acids. V lost 5 bases to trimming and J lost 0 bases, with 10 bases between them. Per the germline V gene, CDR1 is SGHAT and CDR2 is FQNNGV. This chain's CDR3 is CASSLATLNTEAFF. The CDR3 DNA is TGTGCCAGCAGCCTCGCGACCCTGAACACTGAAGCTTTCTTT.

On this clonotype itself: It may be a read error: a sequence one base away is much more abundant. J is TRBJ1-1 and V is TRBV18; tentative D call: TRBD1 (5 bases). The CDR3 contains 14 residues. Per the germline V gene, CDR1 is KGHSH and CDR2 is LQKENI. This chain's CDR3 is CASSPPDKNTEASF. The CDR3 region has the DNA TGTGCCAGCTCACCCCCGGACAAGAACACTGAAGCTTCCTTT. Using reference TRBV18 and TRBJ1-1 for the parts outside the CDR3, the full variable domain is NAGVMQNPRHLVRRRGQEARLRCSPMKGHSHVYWYRQLPEEGLKFMVYLQKENIIDESGMPKERFSAEFPKEGPSILRIQQVVRGDSAAYFCASSPPDKNTEASFGQGTRLTVV.

A word on this clonotype: Being one base from a much bigger clone, this may be a read error. This chain connects TRBV5-1 to TRBJ1-4; 8 nucleotides agree with TRBD1. CDR3 length equals 15 residues. V shed 0 bases, J shed 7 bases, and the junction held 5 bases outside the gene matches. Germline CDR1 SGHRS, CDR2 YFSETQ. CDR3 amino acids: CASSLGKQGVEKLFF. CDR3 coding DNA: TGCGCCAGCAGCTTGGGAAAACAGGGGGTTGAAAAACTGTTTTTT.